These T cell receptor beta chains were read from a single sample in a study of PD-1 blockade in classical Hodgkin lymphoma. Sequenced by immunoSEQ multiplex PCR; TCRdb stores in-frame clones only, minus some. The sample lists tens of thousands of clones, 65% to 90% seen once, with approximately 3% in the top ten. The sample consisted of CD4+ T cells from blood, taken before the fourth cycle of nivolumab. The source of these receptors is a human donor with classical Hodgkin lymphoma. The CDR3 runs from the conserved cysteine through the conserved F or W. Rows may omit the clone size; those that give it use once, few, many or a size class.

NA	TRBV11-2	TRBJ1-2	CASSTGTGDGYTF
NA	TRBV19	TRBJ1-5	CASITPYSNQPQHF
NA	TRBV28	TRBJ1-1	CASSQGMNTEAFF
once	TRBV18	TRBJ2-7	CASSPRPDRSSYEQYF
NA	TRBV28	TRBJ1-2	CASSSSSFDGYTF
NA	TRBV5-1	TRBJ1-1	CASSATVAGTEAFF
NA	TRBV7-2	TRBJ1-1	CASSLGPGQGTEAFF
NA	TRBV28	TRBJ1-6	CASSFRSPLHF
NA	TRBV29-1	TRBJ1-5	CSVARTAFGPQHF
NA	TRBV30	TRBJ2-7	CAWSAGAGQYF
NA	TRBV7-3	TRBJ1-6	CASSFPQGRLHF
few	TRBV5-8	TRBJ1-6	CASSWGLDTLHF
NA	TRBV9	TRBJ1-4	CASSLQTGRNEKLFF
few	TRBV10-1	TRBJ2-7	CASSETRGYEQYF
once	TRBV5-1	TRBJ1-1	CASSLGQGRIEAFF
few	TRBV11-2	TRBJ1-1	CASSSKEWDTEAFF
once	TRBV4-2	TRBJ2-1	CASSQAPGGSYNEQFF
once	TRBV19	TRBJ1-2	CASSREPEIYGYTF
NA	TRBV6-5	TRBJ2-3	CASSYSRDTQYF
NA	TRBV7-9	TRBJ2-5	CASSFGHSQETQYF
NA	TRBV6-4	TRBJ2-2	CASSLGHSNTGELFF
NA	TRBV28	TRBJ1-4	CASSFAAIDEKLFF
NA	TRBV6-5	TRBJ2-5	CASSYSHGTETQYF
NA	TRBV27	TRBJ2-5	CASSPRLATGETQYF
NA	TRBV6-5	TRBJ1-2	CASSRGNGYTF